This record covers a single T cell receptor beta chain. Antigen specificity is unknown. The entry originates in a study of long-term antiretroviral therapy in people with HIV. Overall study: By about a decade, the earliest samples predate the 2015 immediate-ART recommendation. General observations from the study: Patients on ART gained diversity, which nonetheless stayed below transplant donor controls. Older ART regimens were possibly in use when the blood was collected between the mid-2000s and the late 2010s.

Germline values: CDR1 SQVTM, CDR2 ANQGSEA. Trimming took 7 bases from V and 6 from J; bases not matched to a gene: 6. This CDR3 has 13 amino acids. Version v3.0 of the immunoSEQ assay was performed at survey level. 40,000-50,000 T-cell genomes per sample were the sequencing target. Here immunoSEQ multiplex PCR was the method, and the copy in TCRdb shows in-frame clones only, minus some. Of 20,000 or so clones in the sample, about 78% were seen once. The TCR comes from a woman between 25 and 40 years old with HIV. Here the sequenced sample was unsorted PBMCs, taken 2.9 years after starting antiretroviral therapy. The chain has TRBV29-1 and TRBJ1-2; 12 nucleotides agree with TRBD1. Written as DNA, the CDR3 is TGCAGCGGGGGACAGGGGGCGCTCGATGGCTACACCTTC. It yields the protein CSGGQGALDGYTF.